The 26 T cell receptor beta chains in this list originate from one sample, sequenced in a study of sequential checkpoint blockade in melanoma. Treatment: randomized to nivolumab then ipilimumab (arm A) or the reverse (arm B). Assay: immunoSEQ multiplex PCR; the TCRdb copy retains only in-frame clones and omits some. The profile covers several thousand clones, with 23% appearing a single time and roughly 9% taken by the ten largest. The input for sequencing was tumor tissue (inferred from file names), taken from a patient given nivolumab and ipilimumab in sequence. The receptors come from a human donor with melanoma.

The rearrangement uses TRBV15 and TRBJ1-3, with D unclear. The germline gives CDR1 LNHNV, CDR2 YYDKDF (reference sequence). This CDR3 is built from 16 residues. V lost 5 bases and J 0 bases, leaving 14 bases between the germline ends. CDR3 nucleotide sequence: TGTGCCACCAGCCCCTCATCAGGCCTCTCTGGAAACACCATATATTTT. It specifies CATSPSSGLSGNTIYF.

This clone was seen many times. This sequence joins TRBV11-3 and TRBJ2-6; D not certain. The CDR3 sequence is 14 residues long. Looked up from germline, CDR1 is SGHNT and CDR2 is YENEEA. The V and J ends lost 3 bases and 1 base respectively, with 4 bases between them. The CDR3 reads CASSFLSGANVLTF. The CDR3 coding sequence is TGTGCCAGCAGCTTCCTTTCTGGGGCCAACGTCCTGACTTTC. Full variable domain (rest looked up from reference TRBV11-3 and TRBJ2-6): EAGVVQSPRYKIIEKKQPVAFWCNPISGHNTLYWYLQNLGQGPELLIRYENEEAVDDSQLPKDRFSAERLKGVDSTLKIQPAELGDSAVYLCASSFLSGANVLTFGAGSRLTVL.

This clone was recorded many times. This chain links TRBV11-3 with TRBJ2-1; 11 bases fit TRBD2. The CDR3 length is 18 residues. With V trimmed by 2 bases and J by 10 bases, 16 bases remained unmatched. CDR1 is SGHNT and CDR2 is YENEEA in the germline V gene. The CDR3 reads CASSLRASGRPESREQFF. CDR3 sequence (DNA): TGTGCCAGCAGCTTAAGGGCTAGCGGGAGGCCCGAGTCTCGGGAGCAGTTCTTC.

This clone was counted only a few times. This chain joins TRBV6-8 and TRBJ2-5; 8 bases match TRBD2. The V gene end was trimmed by 4 bases and the J gene end by 7 bases; junction bases not matched to a gene: 5. Germline lookup yields CDR1 MNHGY and CDR2 SAAAGT. The CDR3 runs 13 residues. CDR3 loop: CASSSGTSRTQYF. CDR3 nucleotide sequence: TGTGCCAGCAGTTCCGGGACTAGTCGGACCCAGTACTTC.

This chain connects TRBV30 to TRBJ2-1, with D possibly TRBD2 on 6 matching bases. The CDR3 extends over 14 amino acids. V was trimmed by 1 base and J by 3 bases, leaving 10 bases between them. Germline V gives CDR1 GTSNPN, CDR2 SVGIG (reference sequence). Here the CDR3 DNA reads TGTGCCTGGAGTGGTGATAGCGGCTACAATGAGCAGTTCTTC. This codes for CAWSGDSGYNEQFF.

The chain recombines TRBV10-2 with TRBJ2-1; D might be TRBD2 (6 bases). Trimming left V 8 bases short and J 16 bases short, with 27 bases between. CDR3 length: 14 amino acids. Germline loops: CDR1 WSHSY, CDR2 SAAADI. CDR3 loop: CASLRVAGGPLFFF. DNA for the CDR3: TGCGCCAGCCTCCGGGTAGCCGGGGGACCTCTTTTTTTCTTC.

The chain joins TRBV10-2 to TRBJ2-7; 10 bases match TRBD1. V shed 6 bases, J shed 6 bases, and the junction held 5 bases outside the gene matches. Germline V gene data show CDR1 as WSHSY and CDR2 as SAAADI. There are 13 residues in the CDR3. The CDR3 sequence is CASRDRGRSEQYV. The CDR3 DNA reads TGCGCCAGCAGAGACAGGGGGCGAAGCGAGCAGTACGTC.

The chain carries TRBV6-8 and TRBJ2-5, with D perhaps TRBD2 (6 bases). This CDR3 spans 17 amino acids. V dropped 2 bases and J dropped 2 bases, with 18 bases sitting between them. CDR1 is MNHGY, CDR2 SAAAGT, per germline. The CDR3 coding sequence is TGTGCCAGCAGTTACCGGTTGGGCGGGACCCATCAAGAGACCCAGTACTTC. Translation: CASSYRLGGTHQETQYF.

This sequence joins TRBV29-1 and TRBJ2-1; D gene uncertain. Germline V gene sequence: CDR1 SQVTM, CDR2 ANQGSEA. This CDR3 comprises 12 residues. V lost 5 bases to trimming and J lost 10 bases, with 15 bases between them. CDR3 region: CSVPRSEREQFF. The CDR3 DNA follows: TGCAGCGTTCCCCGCTCGGAACGAGAGCAGTTCTTC.

The gene calls are TRBV4-1 and TRBJ2-7, with a weak D call TRBD2 (5 bases). Trimming removed 9 bases from V and 5 bases from J, with 14 bases in between. The CDR3 loop spans 12 amino acids. Per germline, CDR1 MGHRA and CDR2 YSYEKL. The CDR3 DNA sequence: TGCGCCAGTTCAAAGGAGGAAAACGAGCAGTACGTC. This gives the protein CASSKEENEQYV.

This clone was found a few times. The genes are TRBV9 and TRBJ2-2; perhaps TRBD2 as D (5 bases). The CDR3 runs 12 residues. The germline V gene encodes CDR1 SGDLS and CDR2 YYNGEE. The V and J ends lost 3 bases and 7 bases respectively, with 7 bases between them. The CDR3: CASSGAGGELFF. The CDR3 DNA sequence: TGTGCCAGCAGCGGGGCGGGCGGGGAGCTGTTTTTT.

This clone has only one observation. The V and J genes are TRBV5-1 and TRBJ1-4; 9 nucleotides line up with TRBD1. The trim removed 4 bases at V and 5 bases at J, leaving 3 bases unmatched. This CDR3 region has 14 residues. The germline CDR1 and CDR2 sequences are SGHRS and YFSETQ. DNA for the CDR3: TGCGCCAGCAGCCCGGGACAGGGAAATGAAAAACTGTTTTTT. It yields the protein CASSPGQGNEKLFF.

The chain links TRBV29-1 to TRBJ2-5; 7 bases fit TRBD1. From germline, CDR1 is SQVTM and CDR2 ANQGSEA. Unmatched junction bases numbered 7, after V lost 4 bases and J lost 5 bases. This CDR3 has 13 residues. The CDR3 is CSVAEGRGETQYF. DNA for the CDR3: TGCAGCGTTGCCGAAGGCAGGGGGGAGACCCAGTACTTC.

This clone was detected many times. This chain links TRBV11-3 with TRBJ1-1; maybe TRBD1 (5 bases). Per germline, CDR1 SGHNT and CDR2 YENEEA. V lost 7 bases, J lost 7 bases, and 19 bases lay in between. The CDR3 runs 14 residues. This CDR3 is CASISSTWGFEAFF. As DNA, the CDR3 is TGTGCCAGCATCAGTAGTACCTGGGGGTTTGAAGCTTTCTTT.

This clone has a count of ten or more. V usage is TRBV11-3 and J usage is TRBJ1-5; D is unresolved. CDR3 length: 14 amino acids. Germline CDR1 and CDR2: SGHNT and YENEEA. V gave up 3 bases and J gave up 5 bases, with 11 bases separating them. The chain's CDR3 is CASSFGGSHQPQHF. The CDR3 bases are TGTGCCAGCAGCTTTGGAGGGAGCCATCAGCCCCAGCATTTT. Full variable domain (missing parts from reference TRBV11-3 and TRBJ1-5): EAGVVQSPRYKIIEKKQPVAFWCNPISGHNTLYWYLQNLGQGPELLIRYENEEAVDDSQLPKDRFSAERLKGVDSTLKIQPAELGDSAVYLCASSFGGSHQPQHFGDGTRLSIL.

CDR3 bases: TGTGCCAGCAGCGTCCCTGAGGGGGAGCTGTTTTTT. Protein: CASSVPEGELFF. The chain recombines TRBV9 with TRBJ2-2; D unclear. With 2 bases removed from V and 8 bases from J, the gap between germline ends came to 7 bases. The germline CDR1 and CDR2 sequences are SGDLS and YYNGEE. The CDR3 has 12 amino acids.

Judged by abundance, this clone is medium-sized. This chain uses TRBV28 with TRBJ2-3, with D unclear. The CDR3 has 12 amino acids. The germline V gene has CDR1 MDHEN and CDR2 SYDVKM. The V and J ends lost 2 bases and 2 bases respectively, with 2 bases between them. CDR3 DNA sequence: TGTGCCAGCAGTTTACCCACAGATACGCAGTATTTT. It is translated as CASSLPTDTQYF.

The chain recombines TRBV6-4 with TRBJ2-4, with TRBD1 matching over 7 bases. CDR3 length: 17 amino acids. Germline V gene data show CDR1 as MRHNA and CDR2 as SNTAGT. V dropped 8 bases and J dropped 0; count of bases not matched to a gene: 13. The DNA for the CDR3 is TGTGCCAGCTACCCGGTCGGGACAGTACTAGCCAAAAACATTCAGTACTTC. It codes for CASYPVGTVLAKNIQYF.

The CDR3 DNA reads as TGTGCCAGCACCGACACGGGGGTCCAGGAGACCCAGTACTTC. It codes for CASTDTGVQETQYF. J is TRBJ2-5 and V is TRBV11-3, with D tentatively TRBD2 (6 bases). This CDR3 is 14 amino acids long. Germline V gives CDR1 SGHNT, CDR2 YENEEA. The germline V and J ends were trimmed by 7 bases and 5 bases, with 17 bases remaining between them.

This clone has more than one count but fewer than ten. This sample includes further DNA sequences coding for the same CDR3. This chain joins TRBV6-8 and TRBJ2-2; the D gene is possibly TRBD1 (6 bases). The V and J ends lost 6 bases and 5 bases respectively, with 10 bases between them. Germline V gene lookup returns CDR1 MNHGY and CDR2 SAAAGT. This CDR3 spans 13 amino acids. CDR3 sequence: CASRIGGTGELFF. In DNA form, the CDR3 reads TGTGCCAGCAGAATAGGGGGTACCGGGGAGCTGTTTTTT.

V is TRBV12-5 and J is TRBJ1-3, with D hard to call. The germline CDR1 and CDR2 sequences are LGHNT and FRNRAP. The CDR3 runs to 12 residues. This chain's CDR3 is CASKTSGNTIYF. The CDR3 region has the DNA TGTGCCAGCAAGACCTCTGGAAACACCATATATTTT. The full variable domain, in which reference TRBV12-5 and TRBJ1-3 provide the parts outside the CDR3, is DARVTQTPRHKVTEMGQEVTMRCQPILGHNTVFWYRQTMMQGLELLAYFRNRAPLDDSGMPKDRFSAEMPDATLATLKIQPSEPRDSAVYFCASKTSGNTIYFGEGSWLTVV.

This clone showed up just a few times. The gene calls are TRBV28 and TRBJ1-1; possibly TRBD1 for D (5 bases). The CDR3 contains 14 residues. CDR1 and CDR2 (germline): MDHEN, SYDVKM. V lost 5 bases and J lost 1, with 11 bases in between. This chain's CDR3 is CASSRGNANTEAFF. The CDR3 coding sequence is TGTGCCAGCAGTAGGGGCAACGCGAACACTGAAGCTTTCTTT.

This clone was seen ten or more times. This chain links TRBV11-3 with TRBJ2-7, with D perhaps matching TRBD1 (6 bases). Trimming removed 1 base from V and 2 bases from J, with 9 bases in between. CDR1 is SGHNT, CDR2 YENEEA, per germline. The CDR3 totals 14 residues. CDR3 sequence reads: CASSLGQATYEQYV. CDR3 bases: TGTGCCAGCAGCTTAGGACAGGCCACCTACGAGCAGTACGTC.

This clone was detected a few times. The rearrangement uses TRBV6-8 and TRBJ1-5; D not resolved. With 6 bases removed from V and 1 base from J, the gap between germline ends came to 10 bases. Germline CDR1 reads MNHGY; CDR2 reads SAAAGT. The CDR3 has 14 amino acids. The CDR3 nucleotides read TGTGCCAGCAGGTATCATGCCAGCAATCAGCCCCAGCATTTT. Translated, it gives CASRYHASNQPQHF.

The chain is built from TRBV5-1 and TRBJ2-3; D is unclear. Deletions cut 3 bases from V and 2 bases from J, with 10 bases between. The CDR3 sequence is 14 residues long. CDR1 and CDR2 from the germline V gene are SGHRS and YFSETQ. The CDR3 is CASSWSSSTDTQYF. The CDR3 nucleotides read TGCGCCAGCAGCTGGTCCTCATCCACAGATACGCAGTATTTT.

This clone has ten or more counts. The chain carries TRBV6-8 and TRBJ2-7, with D perhaps TRBD2 (6 bases). V was clipped by 0 bases and J by 5 bases, with 11 bases between them. Germline lookup yields CDR1 MNHGY and CDR2 SAAAGT. CDR3 length equals 14 residues. CDR3 sequence (DNA): TGTGCCAGCAGTTACTCCGGACTATTCCACGAGCAGTACGTC. This sequence encodes CASSYSGLFHEQYV.